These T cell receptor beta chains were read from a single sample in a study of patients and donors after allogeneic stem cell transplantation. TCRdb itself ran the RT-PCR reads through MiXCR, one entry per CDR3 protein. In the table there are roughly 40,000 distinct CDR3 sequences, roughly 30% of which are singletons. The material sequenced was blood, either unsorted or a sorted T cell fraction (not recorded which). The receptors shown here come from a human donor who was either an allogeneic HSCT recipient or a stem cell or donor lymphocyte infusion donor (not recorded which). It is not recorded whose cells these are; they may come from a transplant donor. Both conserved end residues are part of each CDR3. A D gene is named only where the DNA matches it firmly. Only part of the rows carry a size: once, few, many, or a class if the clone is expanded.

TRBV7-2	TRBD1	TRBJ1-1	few	CASSDRVGTEAFF	TGTGCCAGCAGTGACAGGGTAGGCACTGAAGCTTTCTTT
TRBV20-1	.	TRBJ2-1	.	CSAPSRLRLPYNEQFF	TGCAGTGCCCCCAGCAGGCTTCGACTTCCCTACAATGAGCAGTTCTTC
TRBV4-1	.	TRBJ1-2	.	CASSQLFDPIGAWNYGYTF	TGCGCCAGCAGCCAACTATTTGACCCGATAGGGGCGTGGAACTATGGCTACACCTTC
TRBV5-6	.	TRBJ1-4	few	CASSLVGSDNEKLFF	TGTGCCAGCAGCTTGGTAGGCTCTGATAATGAAAAACTGTTTTTT
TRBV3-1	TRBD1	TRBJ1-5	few	CASSQGGQANQPQHF	TGTGCCAGCAGCCAGGGTGGACAGGCCAATCAGCCCCAGCATTTT
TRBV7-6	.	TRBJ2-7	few	CASSLEGVLYEQYF	TGTGCCAGCAGCTTAGAAGGGGTTTTATACGAGCAGTACTTC
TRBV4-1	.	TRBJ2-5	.	CASRKGETQYF	TGCGCCAGCAGAAAGGGGGAGACCCAGTACTTC
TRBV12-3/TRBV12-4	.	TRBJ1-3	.	CASSLGAGRAGNTIYF	TGTGCCAGCAGTTTAGGGGCAGGGCGCGCTGGAAACACCATATATTTT
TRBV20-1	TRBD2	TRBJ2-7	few	CSASPSGRRIAYEQYF	TGCAGTGCTAGTCCTAGCGGGAGGCGCATAGCCTACGAGCAGTACTTC
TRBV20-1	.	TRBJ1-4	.	CSASGLVELFF	TGCAGTGCTAGTGGCCTAGTAGAACTGTTTTTT